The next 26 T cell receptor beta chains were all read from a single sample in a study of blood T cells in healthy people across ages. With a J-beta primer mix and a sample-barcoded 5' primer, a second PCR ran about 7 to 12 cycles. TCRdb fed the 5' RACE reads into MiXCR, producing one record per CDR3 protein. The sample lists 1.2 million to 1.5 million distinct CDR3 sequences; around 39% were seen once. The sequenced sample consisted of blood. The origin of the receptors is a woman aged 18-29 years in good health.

As DNA, the CDR3 is TGTGCCAGCCCGTTGCGGGGGGCCCACAATGAGCAGTTCTTC. It yields the protein CASPLRGAHNEQFF. The chain links TRBV6-5 to TRBJ2-1, with TRBD2 identical over 8 bases. The CDR3 runs 14 residues. Unmatched junction bases numbered 8, after V lost 8 bases and J lost 5 bases. The germline gives CDR1 MNHEY, CDR2 SVGAGI.

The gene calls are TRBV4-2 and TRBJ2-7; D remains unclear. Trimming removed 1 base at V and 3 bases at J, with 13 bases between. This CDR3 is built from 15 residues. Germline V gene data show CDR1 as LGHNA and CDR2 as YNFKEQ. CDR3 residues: CASSQGVPVGYEQYF. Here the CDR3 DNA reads TGTGCCAGCAGCCAAGGAGTCCCGGTTGGCTACGAGCAGTACTTC.

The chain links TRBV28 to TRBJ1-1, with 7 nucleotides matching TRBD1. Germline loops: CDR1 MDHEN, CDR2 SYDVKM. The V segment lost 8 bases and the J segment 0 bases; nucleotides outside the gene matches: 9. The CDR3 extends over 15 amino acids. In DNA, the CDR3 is TGTGCCAGCGCTAGACAGGGAACAGTGAACACTGAAGCTTTCTTT. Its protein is CASARQGTVNTEAFF.

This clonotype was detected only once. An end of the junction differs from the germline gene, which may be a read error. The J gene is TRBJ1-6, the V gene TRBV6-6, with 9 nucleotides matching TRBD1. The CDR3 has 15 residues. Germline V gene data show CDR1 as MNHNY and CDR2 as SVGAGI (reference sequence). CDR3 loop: CASTGQGTYNSPPHF. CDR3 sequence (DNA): TGTGCCTCCACGGGACAGGGAACCTATAATTCACCCCCCCACTTT.

CDR3 loop: CASSQGDRQPSGANVLTF. The CDR3 nucleotides read TGCGCCAGCAGCCAAGGGGACAGACAGCCCTCTGGGGCCAACGTCCTGACTTTC. The V and J genes are TRBV4-1 and TRBJ2-6; 7 bases line up with TRBD1. Looked up from germline, CDR1 is MGHRA and CDR2 is YSYEKL. With 1 base clipped from V and 0 bases from J, the junction kept 6 bases outside the gene matches. The CDR3 runs to 18 residues.

CDR3 sequence (DNA): TGTGCCAGCAGCTTGGTGGGGACAGGCCTCCAAGAGACCCAGTACTTC. Its protein product is CASSLVGTGLQETQYF. This rearrangement joins TRBV5-5 to TRBJ2-5, with 8 bases matching TRBD1. Trimming removed 0 bases from V and 1 base from J; junction bases left unmatched: 5. Germline V lookup: CDR1 SGHKS, CDR2 YYEKEE (reference sequence). The length of the CDR3 is 16 residues. The full variable domain, rest sourced from reference TRBV5-5 and TRBJ2-5, is DAGVTQSPTHLIKTRGQQVTLRCSPISGHKSVSWYQQVLGQGPQFIFQYYEKEERGRGNFPDRFSARQFPNYSSELNVNALLLGDSALYLCASSLVGTGLQETQYFGPGTRLLVL.

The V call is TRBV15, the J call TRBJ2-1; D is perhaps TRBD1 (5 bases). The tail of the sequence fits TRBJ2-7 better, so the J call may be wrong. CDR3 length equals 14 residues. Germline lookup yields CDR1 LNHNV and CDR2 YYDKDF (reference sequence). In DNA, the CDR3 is TGTGCCACCAGCAGAGAGTCGCCTACAGGTGAGCAGTACTTC. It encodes CATSRESPTGEQYF.

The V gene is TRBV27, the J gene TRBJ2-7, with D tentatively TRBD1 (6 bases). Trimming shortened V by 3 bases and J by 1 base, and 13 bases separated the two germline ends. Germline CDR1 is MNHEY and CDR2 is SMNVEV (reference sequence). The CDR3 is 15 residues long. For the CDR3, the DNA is TGTGCCAGCAGTTTTTCAGGGGCGATGTCCTACGAGCAGTACTTC. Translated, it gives CASSFSGAMSYEQYF.

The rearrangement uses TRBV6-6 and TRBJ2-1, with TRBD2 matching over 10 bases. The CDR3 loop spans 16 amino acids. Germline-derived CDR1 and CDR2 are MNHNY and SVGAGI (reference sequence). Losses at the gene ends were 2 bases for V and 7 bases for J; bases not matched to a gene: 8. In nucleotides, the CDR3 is TGTGCCAGCAGTTACGGGTTAGCGGGGGGCCGAAATGAGCAGTTCTTC. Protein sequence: CASSYGLAGGRNEQFF.

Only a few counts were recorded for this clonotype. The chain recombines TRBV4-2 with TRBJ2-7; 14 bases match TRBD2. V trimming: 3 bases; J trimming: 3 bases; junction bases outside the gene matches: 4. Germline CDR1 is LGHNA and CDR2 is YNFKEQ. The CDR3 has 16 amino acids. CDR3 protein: CASSQGLAGEGYEQYF. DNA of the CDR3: TGTGCCAGCAGCCAGGGACTAGCGGGGGAGGGCTACGAGCAGTACTTC.

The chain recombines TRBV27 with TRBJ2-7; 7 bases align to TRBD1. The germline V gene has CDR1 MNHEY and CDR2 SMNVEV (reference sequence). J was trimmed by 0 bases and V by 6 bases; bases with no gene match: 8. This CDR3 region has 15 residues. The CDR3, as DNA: TGTGCCAGCAGGCAGGGACAGTCGAGCTCCTACGAGCAGTACTTC. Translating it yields CASRQGQSSSYEQYF.

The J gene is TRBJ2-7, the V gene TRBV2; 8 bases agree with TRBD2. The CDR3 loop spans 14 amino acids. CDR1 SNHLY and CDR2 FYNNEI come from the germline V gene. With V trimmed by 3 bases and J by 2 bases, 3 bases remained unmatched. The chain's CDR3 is CASSDPGLAYEQYF. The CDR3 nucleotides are TGTGCCAGCAGTGATCCGGGACTAGCCTACGAGCAGTACTTC.

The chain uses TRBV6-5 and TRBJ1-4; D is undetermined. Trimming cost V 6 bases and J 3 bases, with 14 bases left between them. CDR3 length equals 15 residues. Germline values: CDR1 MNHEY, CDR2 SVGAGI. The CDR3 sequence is CASSQSGSANEKLFF. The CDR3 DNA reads TGTGCCAGCAGCCAGTCGGGGAGCGCTAATGAAAAACTGTTTTTT.

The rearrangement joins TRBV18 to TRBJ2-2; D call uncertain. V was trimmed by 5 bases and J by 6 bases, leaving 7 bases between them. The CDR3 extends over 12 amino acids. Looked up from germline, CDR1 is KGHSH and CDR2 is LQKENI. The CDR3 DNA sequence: TGTGCCAGCTCATGGGTCTCCGGGGAGCTGTTTTTT. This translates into CASSWVSGELFF.

The CDR3 here is CASARNRGQFF. The CDR3 DNA reads TGTGCCAGTGCTAGGAACAGGGGGCAGTTCTTC. The gene calls are TRBV28 and TRBJ2-1; 7 positions match TRBD1. The CDR3 consists of 11 residues. CDR1 MDHEN and CDR2 SYDVKM come from the germline V gene. The V and J ends lost 9 bases and 12 bases, in that order; junction bases with no gene match: 8.

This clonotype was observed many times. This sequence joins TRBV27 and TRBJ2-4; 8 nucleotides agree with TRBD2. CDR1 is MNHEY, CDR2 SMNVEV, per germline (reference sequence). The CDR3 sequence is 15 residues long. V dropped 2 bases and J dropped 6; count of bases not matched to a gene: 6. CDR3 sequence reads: CASSLGPRGGNIQYF. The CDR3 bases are TGTGCCAGCAGTTTAGGGCCCCGGGGGGGAAACATTCAGTACTTC.

This CDR3 is CASVGGGNEQFF. CDR3 sequence (DNA): TGTGCTAGTGTGGGGGGGGGCAATGAGCAGTTCTTC. The rearrangement links TRBV12-5 to TRBJ2-1; 7 bases are a match to TRBD2. The CDR3 runs to 12 residues. The trim removed 7 bases at V and 6 bases at J, leaving 3 bases unmatched. Germline V gives CDR1 LGHNT, CDR2 FRNRAP.

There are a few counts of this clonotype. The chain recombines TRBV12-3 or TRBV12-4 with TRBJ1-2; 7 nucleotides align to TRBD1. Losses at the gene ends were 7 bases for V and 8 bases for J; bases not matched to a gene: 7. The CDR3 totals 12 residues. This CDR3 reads CASTLGTEGYTF. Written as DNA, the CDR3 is TGTGCCAGCACCTTGGGGACAGAAGGCTACACCTTC.

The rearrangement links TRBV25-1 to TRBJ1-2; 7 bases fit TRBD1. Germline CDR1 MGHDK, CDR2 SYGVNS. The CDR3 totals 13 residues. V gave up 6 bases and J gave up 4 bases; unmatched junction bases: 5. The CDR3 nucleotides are TGTGCCAGCAGGACTGCAGGGGGCTATGGCTACACCTTC. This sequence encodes CASRTAGGYGYTF.

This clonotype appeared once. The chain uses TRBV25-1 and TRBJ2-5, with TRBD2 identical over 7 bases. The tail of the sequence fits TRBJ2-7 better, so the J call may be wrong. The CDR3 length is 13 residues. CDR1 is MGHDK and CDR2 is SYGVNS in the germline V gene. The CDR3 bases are TGTGCCAGCAGCCTAGCGGCAGTCTGCGAGCAGTACTTC. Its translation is CASSLAAVCEQYF.

CDR3 DNA: TGTGCCAGCAGCCCCTCGGACAGGGTCGGTTATGGCTACACCTTC. Its protein is CASSPSDRVGYGYTF. The chain couples TRBV7-8 to TRBJ1-2; 8 bases fit TRBD1. The V gene end was trimmed by 5 bases and the J gene end by 5 bases; junction bases not matched to a gene: 10. The CDR3 spans 15 residues. The germline CDR1 and CDR2 sequences are SGHVS and FQNEAQ.

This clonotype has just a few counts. CDR3 DNA: TGTGCCAGCAGTCGCGCAGATTATAGCAATCAGCCCCAGCATTTT. As protein: CASSRADYSNQPQHF. V and J are TRBV27 and TRBJ1-5, with D unresolved. The CDR3 sequence is 15 residues long. The germline gives CDR1 MNHEY, CDR2 SMNVEV (reference sequence). The germline V and J ends were trimmed by 5 bases and 0 bases, with 11 bases remaining between them.

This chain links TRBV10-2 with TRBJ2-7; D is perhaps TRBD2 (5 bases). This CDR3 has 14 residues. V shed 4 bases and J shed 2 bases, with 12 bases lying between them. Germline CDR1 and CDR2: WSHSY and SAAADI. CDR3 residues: CASSAKLAPYEQYF. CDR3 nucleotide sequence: TGCGCCAGCAGTGCGAAGCTAGCCCCCTACGAGCAGTACTTC.

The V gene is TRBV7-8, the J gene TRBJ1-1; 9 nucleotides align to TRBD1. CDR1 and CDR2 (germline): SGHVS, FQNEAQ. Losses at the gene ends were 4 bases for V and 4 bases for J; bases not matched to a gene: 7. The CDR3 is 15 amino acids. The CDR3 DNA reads TGTGCCAGCAGCTCACAGGGGGCCTGGACCACTGAAGCTTTCTTT. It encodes CASSSQGAWTTEAFF.

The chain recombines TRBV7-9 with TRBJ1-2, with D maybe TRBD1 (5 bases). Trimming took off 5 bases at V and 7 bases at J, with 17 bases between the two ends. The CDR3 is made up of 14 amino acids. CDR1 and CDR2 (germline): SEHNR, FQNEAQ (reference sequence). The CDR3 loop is CASSRNIQQGGYTF. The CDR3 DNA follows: TGTGCCAGCAGCCGTAACATACAGCAGGGTGGCTACACCTTC.

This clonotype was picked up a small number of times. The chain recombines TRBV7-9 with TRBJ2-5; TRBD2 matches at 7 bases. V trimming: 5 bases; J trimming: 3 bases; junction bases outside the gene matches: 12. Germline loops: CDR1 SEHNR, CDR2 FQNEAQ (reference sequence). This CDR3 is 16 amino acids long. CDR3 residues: CASSPRTSSMEETQYF. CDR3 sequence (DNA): TGTGCCAGCAGCCCGCGGACTAGTTCAATGGAAGAGACCCAGTACTTC.